The 12 T cell receptor beta chains below were found in one sample sequenced in a study of cytomegalovirus exposure and HLA in healthy donors. The study ran its PCR with 60 Vbeta and 13 Jbeta primers. Libraries were prepared by immunoSEQ multiplex PCR; TCRdb keeps only in-frame clonotypes and omits some of them. Of 120,000 to 150,000 clones listed, about 80% were seen once; the top ten hold approximately 5.1%. The specimen was PBMCs. Receptor source: a male donor in good health and CMV-seronegative.

About this clone itself: At one of its ends the junction is not consistent with the germline gene, which may arise from a read error. The genes are TRBV7-7 and TRBJ2-6; 9 bases map to TRBD2. Germline V gives CDR1 SSHAT, CDR2 FNYEAQ (reference sequence). The CDR3 extends over 19 amino acids. DNA of the CDR3: TGTGCTAGCAGCTTAGCCGGACTAGCGATCTCTCTCGGGGCCAACGTCCTGACTTTC. Protein sequence: CASSLAGLAISLGANVLTF.

The chain couples TRBV7-2 to TRBJ2-7; perhaps TRBD1 as D (5 bases). From germline, CDR1 is SGHTA and CDR2 FQGNSA. Trimming left V 1 base short and J 3 bases short, with 10 bases between. The CDR3 loop spans 14 amino acids. The CDR3 loop reads CASSLVDSNYEQYF. CDR3 DNA sequence: TGTGCCAGCAGCTTAGTAGACAGCAACTACGAGCAGTACTTC.

This chain links TRBV11-2 with TRBJ2-5; no definite D call. The CDR3 has 13 amino acids. Germline assignment: CDR1 SGHAT and CDR2 FQNNGV. Between the trimmed V and J ends, which lost 3 bases and 2 bases, there was a span of 7 bases. CDR3 protein: CASSFVRQETQYF. The DNA for the CDR3 is TGTGCCAGCAGCTTCGTCAGACAAGAGACCCAGTACTTC.

The rearrangement joins TRBV27 to TRBJ2-7; TRBD2 matches at 8 bases. The CDR3 covers 16 residues. CDR1 and CDR2 from the germline V gene are MNHEY and SMNVEV (reference sequence). Trimming at V came to 7 bases and at J to 0 bases, leaving 11 bases not matched to a gene. DNA for the CDR3: TGTGCCAGCATGCCAGCGGGGGCGTCGAGCTCCTACGAGCAGTACTTC. It translates to CASMPAGASSSYEQYF.

The chain links TRBV29-1 to TRBJ2-7; perhaps TRBD1 as D (6 bases). The ends were cut back, 4 bases at V and 2 bases at J, with 12 bases in the middle. CDR1 SQVTM and CDR2 ANQGSEA come from the germline V gene. The CDR3 is 13 amino acids. The CDR3 DNA follows: TGCAGCGTTGTCGAGGCAGGGGCCTACGAGCAGTACTTC. This sequence encodes CSVVEAGAYEQYF.

The chain combines TRBV28 with TRBJ1-6; D might be TRBD1 (5 bases). The germline gives CDR1 MDHEN, CDR2 SYDVKM. This CDR3 region has 12 residues. Between the trimmed V and J ends, which lost 6 bases and 10 bases, there was a span of 10 bases. CDR3 sequence reads: CASSPRASPLHF. The CDR3 DNA sequence: TGTGCCAGCAGCCCCAGGGCGTCACCCCTCCACTTT.

The table lists this clone with a few counts. The rearrangement uses TRBV5-8 and TRBJ1-6; D possibly corresponds to TRBD1 (5 bases). Germline CDR1 reads SGHTS; CDR2 reads YDEGEE. V was clipped by 6 bases and J by 10 bases, with 23 bases between them. This CDR3 has 16 amino acids. This chain's CDR3 is CASIPLVRVDESPLHF. For the CDR3, the DNA is TGTGCCAGCATCCCTTTGGTCAGGGTCGATGAATCACCCCTCCACTTT.

V usage is TRBV5-4 and J usage is TRBJ2-3; a possible D gene is TRBD2 (5 bases). The V end was cut by 3 bases, the J end by 6 bases, with 17 bases between. Germline V gives CDR1 SGHNT, CDR2 YYREEE (reference sequence). CDR3 length: 15 residues. The CDR3 reads CASSYHTREVDTQYF. In DNA, the CDR3 is TGTGCCAGCAGCTACCACACTAGAGAGGTCGATACGCAGTATTTT. Together with reference TRBV5-4 and TRBJ2-3, the CDR3 gives the full variable domain: ETGVTQSPTHLIKTRGQQVTLRCSSQSGHNTVSWYQQALGQGPQFIFQYYREEENGRGNFPPRFSGLQFPNYSSELNVNALELDDSALYLCASSYHTREVDTQYFGPGTRLTVL.

The chain combines TRBV7-9 with TRBJ2-5; the D gene is possibly TRBD2 (6 bases). Per germline, CDR1 SEHNR and CDR2 FQNEAQ (reference sequence). V dropped 1 base and J dropped 7 bases, with 13 bases sitting between them. CDR3 size: 14 residues. Here the CDR3 DNA reads TGTGCCAGCAGCTTAGAAGGCCTCGGGGGGACCCAGTACTTC. Its translation is CASSLEGLGGTQYF.

The gene calls are TRBV4-2 and TRBJ2-3, with 16 bases aligning to TRBD2. The J segment lost 0 bases and the V segment lost 1 base, leaving 7 bases of the junction unmatched. The CDR3 length is 20 residues. Germline V gives CDR1 LGHNA, CDR2 YNFKEQ. For the CDR3, the DNA is TGTGCCAGCAGCCAAGGGATAGGGACTAGCGGGGGGGATAGCACAGATACGCAGTATTTT. Translated: CASSQGIGTSGGDSTDTQYF.

The CDR3 reads CASSKLAGGHNEQFF. The CDR3 nucleotides read TGTGCCAGCAGTAAACTAGCGGGGGGTCACAATGAGCAGTTCTTC. The chain is built from TRBV6-5 and TRBJ2-1; TRBD2 matches at 12 bases. The trim removed 5 bases at V and 5 bases at J, leaving 4 bases unmatched. The germline V gene has CDR1 MNHEY and CDR2 SVGAGI. CDR3 length: 15 amino acids.

V and J are TRBV7-9 and TRBJ1-1; 8 nucleotides match TRBD1. The CDR3 is made up of 13 amino acids. Germline loops: CDR1 SEHNR, CDR2 FQNEAQ (reference sequence). V dropped 4 bases and J dropped 4; count of bases not matched to a gene: 2. The CDR3 is CASSSTGVTEAFF. CDR3 sequence (DNA): TGTGCCAGCAGCTCGACAGGGGTCACTGAAGCTTTCTTT.